These T cell receptor beta chains were read from a single sample in a study of breast tumors, draining lymph nodes, adjacent tissues. TCRdb re-called the multiplex PCR reads through MiXCR, storing one row per CDR3 protein. The repertoire has some 66,000 distinct CDR3 sequences, roughly 59% of them found once; the top ten carry less than 20%. The material sequenced was breast tumor tissue. The receptor set was obtained from a female donor with breast cancer. Some clones in this sample may be carry-over from other donors' samples. CDR3s include the opening cysteine and the closing phenylalanine or tryptophan. The D gene is left open where the match is weak. Only part of the rows carry a size: once, few, many, or a class if the clone is expanded.

size: many
J: TRBJ2-1
length: 13
V: TRBV20-1
D: TRBD2
CDR3: CSAQASGRNEQFF
DNA: TGCAGTGCACAGGCTAGCGGAAGGAATGAGCAGTTCTTC

size: once
J: TRBJ1-2
length: 12
V: TRBV6-5
D: NA
CDR3: CASSYSNYGYTF
DNA: TGTGCCAGCAGTTACAGTAACTATGGCTACACCTTC

size: many
J: TRBJ1-2
length: 12
V: TRBV12-3/TRBV12-4
D: NA
CDR3: CASRQGNYGYTF
DNA: TGTGCCAGCAGGCAGGGTAACTATGGCTACACCTTC

size: NA
J: TRBJ2-3
length: 17
V: TRBV6-6
D: TRBD2
CDR3: CASSYSGSGGAGDTQYF
DNA: TGTGCCAGCAGTTACTCGGGTAGCGGGGGGGCCGGAGATACGCAGTATTTT

size: many
J: TRBJ1-6
length: 15
V: TRBV20-1
D: NA
CDR3: CSAPGSTGFNSPLHF
DNA: TGCAGTGCTCCGGGTTCCACAGGGTTTAATTCACCCCTCCACTTT

size: once
J: TRBJ1-3
length: 14
V: TRBV7-2
D: NA
CDR3: CASSSGDSGNTIYF
DNA: TGTGCCAGCAGCTCAGGGGATTCTGGAAACACCATATATTTT

size: few
J: TRBJ1-2
length: 13
V: TRBV18
D: NA
CDR3: CASSPLEGNGYTF
DNA: TGTGCCAGCTCACCGCTGGAGGGTAATGGCTACACCTTC

size: NA
J: TRBJ2-7
length: 17
V: TRBV7-6
D: TRBD2
CDR3: CASSLEAASGPSYEQYF
DNA: TGTGCCAGCAGCTTAGAGGCGGCTAGCGGGCCGTCCTACGAGCAGTACTTC

size: many
J: TRBJ1-2
length: 12
V: TRBV30
D: NA
CDR3: CAWSFRGYGYTF
DNA: TGTGCCTGGAGTTTCAGGGGCTATGGCTACACCTTC

size: NA
J: TRBJ2-1
length: 15
V: TRBV20-1
D: TRBD2
CDR3: CSASETSGTYNEQFF
DNA: TGCAGTGCTAGCGAGACTAGCGGGACCTACAATGAGCAGTTCTTC

size: NA
J: TRBJ1-2
length: 16
V: TRBV4-3
D: TRBD1
CDR3: CASSLRQGASSYGYTF
DNA: TGCGCCAGCAGCCTACGACAGGGGGCGTCGAGCTATGGCTACACCTTC

size: NA
J: TRBJ1-5
length: 16
V: TRBV20-1
D: TRBD1
CDR3: CSAKRTGEGSNEPQHF
DNA: TGCAGTGCTAAACGGACAGGGGAGGGTTCCAATGAGCCCCAGCATTTT

size: NA
J: TRBJ2-5
length: 16
V: TRBV7-8
D: TRBD2
CDR3: CASSRLAGGFEETQYF
DNA: TGTGCCAGCAGTCGATTAGCGGGGGGATTCGAAGAGACCCAGTACTTC

size: NA
J: TRBJ1-2
length: 14
V: TRBV9
D: TRBD1
CDR3: CASSAGTGDYDYTF
DNA: TGTGCCAGCAGTGCAGGGACAGGGGATTATGACTACACCTTC

size: once
J: TRBJ2-3
length: 14
V: TRBV7-2
D: NA
CDR3: CASSLALMGDTQYF
DNA: TGTGCCAGCAGCTTAGCTTTGATGGGCGATACGCAGTATTTT

size: NA
J: TRBJ1-4
length: 13
V: TRBV19
D: NA
CDR3: CASRDIRREKLFF
DNA: TGTGCCAGTAGGGACATACGGCGGGAAAAACTGTTTTTT

size: once
J: TRBJ2-7
length: 17
V: TRBV19
D: NA
CDR3: CASSPQAQGIPSYEQYF
DNA: TGTGCCAGTAGTCCCCAGGCTCAGGGGATACCCTCCTACGAGCAGTACTTC

size: NA
J: TRBJ1-4
length: 12
V: TRBV20-1
D: NA
CDR3: CSASRDGEKLFF
DNA: TGCAGTGCTAGTAGGGACGGTGAAAAACTGTTTTTT

size: NA
J: TRBJ2-1
length: 15
V: TRBV4-2
D: TRBD1
CDR3: CASSQDPGQGTPQFF
DNA: TGTGCCAGCAGCCAAGATCCGGGACAGGGAACCCCGCAGTTCTTC

size: NA
J: TRBJ1-3
length: 16
V: TRBV20-1
D: NA
CDR3: CSARDEGPLSGNTIYF
DNA: TGCAGTGCTAGAGATGAGGGGCCCCTCTCTGGAAACACCATATATTTT

size: many
J: TRBJ2-3
length: 13
V: TRBV3-1
D: NA
CDR3: CASMDQPEDTQYF
DNA: TGTGCCAGCATGGACCAACCAGAGGATACGCAGTATTTT

size: NA
J: TRBJ1-5
length: 15
V: TRBV7-2
D: NA
CDR3: CASSYKQYSNQPQHF
DNA: TGTGCCAGCAGCTACAAACAATATAGCAATCAGCCCCAGCATTTT

size: many
J: TRBJ1-1
length: 17
V: TRBV15
D: NA
CDR3: CATSRDFGGYMNTEAFF
DNA: TGTGCCACCAGCAGAGATTTTGGGGGGTACATGAACACTGAAGCTTTCTTT

size: NA
J: TRBJ1-2
length: 14
V: TRBV11-2
D: NA
CDR3: CASSQDRRRYGYTF
DNA: TGTGCCAGCAGCCAAGATAGGAGACGCTATGGCTACACCTTC